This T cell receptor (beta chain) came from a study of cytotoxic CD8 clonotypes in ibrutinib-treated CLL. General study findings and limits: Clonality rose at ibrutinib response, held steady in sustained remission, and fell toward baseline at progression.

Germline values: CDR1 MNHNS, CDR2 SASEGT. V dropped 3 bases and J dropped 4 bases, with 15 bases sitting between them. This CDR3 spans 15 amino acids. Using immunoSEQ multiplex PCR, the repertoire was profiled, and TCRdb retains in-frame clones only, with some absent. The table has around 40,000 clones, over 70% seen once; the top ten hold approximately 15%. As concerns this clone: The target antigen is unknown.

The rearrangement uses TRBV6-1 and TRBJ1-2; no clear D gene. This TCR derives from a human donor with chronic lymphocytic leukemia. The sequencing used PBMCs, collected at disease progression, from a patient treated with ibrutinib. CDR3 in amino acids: CASSEAMWGGYGYTF. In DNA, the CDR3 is TGTGCCAGCAGTGAGGCAATGTGGGGTGGCTATGGCTACACCTTC.